One sample yielded the 8 T cell receptor beta chains listed below, sequenced in a study of blood T cell repertoires in COVID-19. Here immunoSEQ multiplex PCR was the method, and the copy in TCRdb shows in-frame clones only, minus some. In the table there are some 28,000 clones, about 85% of which are singletons. Sequencing was carried out using peripheral blood. These receptor sequences come from a human donor in a cohort sampled during active COVID-19.

V usage is TRBV15 and J usage is TRBJ2-2; TRBD1 is a possible D gene (6 bases). The CDR3 length is 15 residues. Per germline, CDR1 LNHNV and CDR2 YYDKDF (reference sequence). The V and J ends lost 3 bases and 5 bases respectively, with 13 bases between them. The CDR3 protein is CATSSPGVRTGELFF. Here the CDR3 DNA reads TGTGCCACCAGCAGCCCAGGGGTGAGGACCGGGGAGCTGTTTTTT.

This chain links TRBV6-2 or TRBV6-3 with TRBJ2-7; 13 positions agree with TRBD2. Germline-derived CDR1 and CDR2 are MNHEY and SVGEGT. The CDR3 covers 17 residues. V dropped 2 bases and J dropped 3; count of bases not matched to a gene: 7. CDR3 residues: CASSYLGLAGAHYEQYF. The CDR3 nucleotides read TGTGCCAGCAGTTACCTTGGACTAGCGGGGGCCCACTACGAGCAGTACTTC.

This chain connects TRBV3-1 (or the pseudogene TRBV3-2) to TRBJ2-7; no clear D gene. The CDR3 contains 15 residues. From germline, CDR1 is LGHDT and CDR2 YNNKEL (reference sequence). With 1 base removed from V and 3 bases from J, the gap between germline ends came to 13 bases. The CDR3 loop reads CASSQASQHFYEQYF. As DNA, the CDR3 is TGTGCCAGCAGCCAAGCGTCACAGCATTTCTACGAGCAGTACTTC.

This clone was observed a single time. The chain uses TRBV7-2 and TRBJ2-7, with 10 positions matching TRBD2. V lost 5 bases and J lost 2; bases outside the gene matches: 9. CDR3 length: 16 residues. Germline assignment: CDR1 SGHTA and CDR2 FQGNSA. CDR3 bases: TGTGCCAGCAGCCGCCGATTCGGACTAGCGGCCTACGAGCAGTACTTC. As protein: CASSRRFGLAAYEQYF. The full variable domain, with the rest looked up from reference TRBV7-2 and TRBJ2-7, is GAGVSQSPSNKVTEKGKDVELRCDPISGHTALYWYRQSLGQGLEFLIYFQGNSAPDKSGLPSDRFSAERTGGSVSTLTIQRTQQEDSAVYLCASSRRFGLAAYEQYFGPGTRLTVT.

V usage is TRBV6-2 or TRBV6-3 and J usage is TRBJ1-2, with 7 bases lining up with TRBD1. CDR3 size: 16 residues. Germline V lookup: CDR1 MNHEY, CDR2 SVGEGT. The V and J ends lost 2 bases and 6 bases, in that order; junction bases with no gene match: 12. CDR3 protein: CASSYTGTEAFNGYTF. The CDR3 nucleotides read TGTGCCAGCAGTTACACCGGGACAGAGGCTTTCAATGGCTACACCTTC.

The rearrangement links TRBV7-9 to TRBJ2-7; 12 bases map to TRBD1. The CDR3 length is 15 residues. Germline V gives CDR1 SEHNR, CDR2 FQNEAQ (reference sequence). V lost 5 bases and J lost 7; bases outside the gene matches: 9. CDR3 protein: CASSVAGTGGWEQYF. The DNA for the CDR3 is TGTGCCAGCAGCGTCGCCGGGACAGGGGGCTGGGAGCAGTACTTC.

In DNA form, the CDR3 reads TGTGCCAGCAGCTCCAGCGTGAACACTGAAGCTTTCTTT. Translating gives CASSSSVNTEAFF. The chain joins TRBV7-3 to TRBJ1-1; D is unclear. V gave up 4 bases and J gave up 0 bases, with 6 bases separating them. CDR1 and CDR2 (germline): SGHTA, FQGTGA. The CDR3 consists of 13 residues.

The gene calls are TRBV7-3 and TRBJ1-2; the match to TRBD1 covers 9 bases. CDR3 length: 15 residues. The V gene end was trimmed by 5 bases and the J gene end by 8 bases; junction bases not matched to a gene: 12. Germline CDR1 reads SGHTA; CDR2 reads FQGTGA. CDR3 in DNA: TGTGCCAGCAGCCCTTCTCGGGACAGGGTTGGAGGCTACACCTTC. Residues: CASSPSRDRVGGYTF.